The rows below give T cell receptor beta chains drawn from one sample of a study of CD8+ T cells in alopecia areata. The table came from immunoSEQ multiplex PCR; TCRdb's copy has only in-frame clones and leaves some out. The sample shows fewer than 150,000 clones, less than 45% of them seen only once. The sample consisted of CD4+ T cells sorted from blood. All receptors come from a human donor with alopecia areata. Both conserved end residues are part of each CDR3. The D gene is left open where the match is weak. The size entry is marked missing in some rows and otherwise reads once, few, many or a size class.

TRBV29-1	few	NA	TRBJ1-1	CSVGDTNTEAFF	TGCAGCGTGGGAGACACAAACACTGAAGCTTTCTTT
TRBV2	NA	NA	TRBJ2-4	CASRVLQQAKNIQYF	TGTGCCAGCAGGGTCTTACAACAGGCCAAAAACATTCAGTACTTC
TRBV29-1	few	NA	TRBJ2-7	CSVETGISYEQYF	TGCAGCGTTGAGACAGGAATCTCCTACGAGCAGTACTTC
TRBV23-1	NA	TRBD1	TRBJ1-5	CASTHRGYQPQHF	TGCGCCAGCACCCACAGGGGCTATCAGCCCCAGCATTTT
TRBV7-2	NA	NA	TRBJ2-1	CASSLGWQGYNEQFF	TGTGCCAGCAGCTTAGGGTGGCAGGGGTACAATGAGCAGTTCTTC
TRBV9	NA	NA	TRBJ2-3	CASSTITDTQYF	TGTGCCAGCAGCACCATCACAGATACGCAGTATTTT
TRBV11-2	few	NA	TRBJ1-1	CASSLEWGAGAFF	TGTGCCAGCAGCTTAGAATGGGGGGCAGGAGCTTTCTTT
TRBV4-1	NA	NA	TRBJ2-1	CASSQLGLPYNEQFF	TGCGCCAGCAGCCAGCTGGGACTCCCCTACAATGAGCAGTTCTTC
TRBV5-1	NA	TRBD2	TRBJ2-3	CASSLAASGASTDTQYF	TGCGCCAGCAGCTTGGCGGCTAGCGGTGCTAGCACAGATACGCAGTATTTT
TRBV4-1	NA	NA	TRBJ1-2	CASSQVDSNYGYTF	TGCGCCAGCAGCCAAGTGGACAGTAACTATGGCTACACCTTC
TRBV19	NA	TRBD1	TRBJ2-7	CASSIQGASSYEQYF	TGTGCCAGTAGTATACAGGGGGCTTCCTCCTACGAGCAGTACTTC
TRBV29-1	NA	NA	TRBJ2-5	CSVDRYQETQYF	TGCAGCGTCGACAGGTACCAAGAGACCCAGTACTTC
TRBV7-2	few	NA	TRBJ2-3	CASSSRRADTQYF	TGTGCCAGCAGCTCTCGGAGGGCAGATACGCAGTATTTT
TRBV29-1	NA	NA	TRBJ2-5	CSVAGLETQYF	TGCAGCGTTGCGGGGTTAGAGACCCAGTACTTC
TRBV2	NA	NA	TRBJ2-7	CASSETGLEQYF	TGTGCCAGCAGTGAAACAGGGTTAGAGCAGTACTTC
TRBV4-3	once	TRBD2	TRBJ2-7	CASSQDPSGGAYEQYF	TGCGCCAGCAGCCAAGATCCCAGCGGGGGAGCCTACGAGCAGTACTTC
TRBV29-1	NA	NA	TRBJ2-1	CSAQGTYNEQFF	TGCAGCGCCCAAGGGACCTACAATGAGCAGTTCTTC
TRBV29-1	once	TRBD2	TRBJ2-7	CSVEGRRREGYEQYF	TGCAGCGTTGAAGGGCGTCGCAGGGAGGGATACGAGCAGTACTTC
TRBV5-4	NA	NA	TRBJ2-5	CASSRTGAIQETQYF	TGTGCCAGCAGCCGGACCGGAGCGATCCAAGAGACCCAGTACTTC
TRBV7-9	NA	TRBD2	TRBJ2-1	CASSSTGTSADEQFF	TGTGCCAGCAGCTCTACCGGGACTAGCGCCGATGAGCAGTTCTTC
TRBV28	few	NA	TRBJ2-7	CASSRRYEQYF	TGTGCCAGCAGTCGGAGATACGAGCAGTACTTC
TRBV15	NA	NA	TRBJ1-2	CATSRDPGVGGYTF	TGTGCCACCAGCAGAGATCCGGGGGTGGGTGGCTACACCTTC
TRBV7-2	NA	TRBD1	TRBJ1-2	CASSLTGEGYTF	TGTGCCAGCAGCTTAACAGGGGAAGGCTACACCTTC
TRBV6-6	NA	NA	TRBJ1-4	CASSGQGHEKLFF	TGTGCCAGCAGTGGGCAGGGGCACGAAAAACTGTTTTTT